These 26 T cell receptor beta chains were sequenced from one sample in a study of identical twins. TCRdb passed the 5' RACE reads through MiXCR, listing each CDR3 protein once. The sample consists of about 690,000 distinct CDR3 sequences, around 5.7% of them appearing once. The specimen was naive T cells sorted from blood. Receptor source: a man between 18 and 29 years old in good health.

The V gene is TRBV6-1, the J gene TRBJ2-5, with D perhaps matching TRBD2 (6 bases). Trimming took 6 bases from V and 5 from J, leaving 16 bases between them. CDR1 MNHNS and CDR2 SASEGT come from the germline V gene. This CDR3 comprises 14 residues. This CDR3 is CASRPGWAGETQYF. The CDR3 DNA reads as TGTGCCAGCAGACCCGGGTGGGCGGGGGAGACCCAGTACTTC.

This chain connects TRBV12-3 or TRBV12-4 to TRBJ1-4; D gene uncertain. The CDR3 is made up of 14 amino acids. V lost 5 bases to trimming and J lost 5 bases, with 12 bases between them. The CDR3 DNA follows: TGTGCCAGCAGTACCCGGGAAGAAAATGAAAAACTGTTTTTT. Translation: CASSTREENEKLFF.

There are a few counts of this clonotype. The V and J genes are TRBV2 and TRBJ1-2; 11 nucleotides align to TRBD1. The germline V gene has CDR1 SNHLY and CDR2 FYNNEI. J lost 6 bases, V lost 11 bases, and 5 bases had no gene match. The CDR3 loop spans 12 amino acids. The DNA for the CDR3 is TGTGCCTCACGGACAGGGGGCAATGGCTACACCTTC. Protein product: CASRTGGNGYTF. The full variable domain, with the rest looked up from reference TRBV2 and TRBJ1-2, is EPEVTQTPSHQVTQMGQEVILRCVPISNHLYFYWYRQILGQKVEFLVSFYNNEISEKSEIFDDQFSVERPDGSNFTLKIRSTKLEDSAMYFCASRTGGNGYTFGSGTRLTVV.

This clonotype was picked up a small number of times. The J gene is TRBJ2-3, the V gene TRBV7-8; perhaps TRBD1 as D (6 bases). Per germline, CDR1 SGHVS and CDR2 FQNEAQ. Trimming stripped 5 bases from V and 2 bases from J, with 11 bases between. The CDR3 length is 14 residues. The CDR3 region is CASSADRYTDTQYF. CDR3 nucleotide sequence: TGTGCCAGCAGCGCGGACAGATACACAGATACGCAGTATTTT.

This clonotype has a count of ten or more. The chain recombines TRBV5-6 with TRBJ2-2; 7 bases are a match to TRBD1. V was clipped by 4 bases and J by 0 bases; unmatched bases: 6. There are 16 residues in the CDR3. Germline assignment: CDR1 SGHDT and CDR2 YYEEEE. CDR3: CASSHRQGTNTGELFF. The CDR3 nucleotides are TGTGCCAGCAGCCATAGACAGGGTACGAACACCGGGGAGCTGTTTTTT.

V gene TRBV28 combines with J gene TRBJ2-7; D is possibly TRBD1 or TRBD2 (5 bases each). The germline V gene has CDR1 MDHEN and CDR2 SYDVKM. The CDR3 length is 12 residues. V was trimmed by 5 bases and J by 12 bases, leaving 17 bases between them. The CDR3 loop is CASSTPSRGLYF. The DNA of the CDR3 is TGTGCCAGCAGTACGCCTTCGAGGGGATTGTACTTC.

This clonotype was seen once. This sequence may be a read error, since a much larger clone differs from it by one base. The conserved final phenylalanine or tryptophan is absent from the CDR3, which likely points to a read error. The V gene is TRBV5-1, the J gene TRBJ2-1; either TRBD1 or TRBD2 may fit D (5 bases each). Germline loops: CDR1 SGHRS, CDR2 YFSETQ. Trimming stripped 3 bases from V and 6 bases from J, with 7 bases between. The CDR3 contains 12 residues. In nucleotides, the CDR3 is TGCGCCAGCAGCTGGGACGTCAATGAGCAGTTCTAC. It specifies CASSWDVNEQFY.

This sequence joins TRBV25-1 and TRBJ2-7, with D maybe TRBD2 (6 bases). The CDR3 totals 14 residues. CDR1 is MGHDK, CDR2 SYGVNS, per germline. DNA of the CDR3: TGTGCTACCAACTTAGGTCGGGGGACGAGCGAGCAGTACTTC. This encodes CATNLGRGTSEQYF.

At least ten counts were recorded for this clonotype. The rearrangement links TRBV5-1 to TRBJ2-1, with D maybe TRBD1 (5 bases). The CDR3 has 15 amino acids. Germline CDR1 reads SGHRS; CDR2 reads YFSETQ. V dropped 1 base and J dropped 4 bases, with 12 bases sitting between them. The CDR3 region is CASSLQGQVYNEQFF. The CDR3 DNA sequence: TGCGCCAGCAGCTTGCAGGGCCAGGTTTACAATGAGCAGTTCTTC.

This clonotype appeared many times. V is TRBV10-3 and J is TRBJ2-3, with D maybe TRBD2 (5 bases). The ends were cut back, 4 bases at V and 4 bases at J, with 18 bases in the middle. Germline values: CDR1 ENHRY, CDR2 SYGVKD. This CDR3 is built from 16 residues. The CDR3 is CAISAGGASGADTQYF. The CDR3 DNA sequence: TGTGCCATCAGTGCCGGAGGCGCGAGTGGGGCAGATACGCAGTATTTT.

In this sample, this clonotype turned up many times. This chain uses TRBV30 with TRBJ1-1; D is unresolved. The CDR3 is 11 amino acids. CDR1 and CDR2 from the germline V gene are GTSNPN and SVGIG (reference sequence). V was cut by 4 bases and J by 7 bases, with 10 bases left in between. The CDR3 protein is CAWITQDEAFF. Written as DNA, the CDR3 is TGTGCCTGGATCACCCAGGATGAAGCTTTCTTT.

This clonotype was counted a few times. This sequence joins TRBV20-1 and TRBJ2-1; 11 nucleotides align to TRBD2. The CDR3 is made up of 18 amino acids. CDR1 DFQATT and CDR2 SNEGSKA come from the germline V gene (reference sequence). Germline trimming cut 0 bases from V and 1 base from J; bases unmatched to any gene: 8. The CDR3 region is CSARDFSGRADSYNEQFF. CDR3 DNA sequence: TGCAGTGCTAGAGATTTTAGCGGGAGGGCCGATTCCTACAATGAGCAGTTCTTC.

The V call is TRBV7-9, the J call TRBJ2-7; D is uncertain. V was cut by 4 bases and J by 5 bases, with 18 bases left in between. This CDR3 comprises 15 residues. Germline assignment: CDR1 SEHNR and CDR2 FQNEAQ (reference sequence). The DNA for the CDR3 is TGTGCCAGCAGCTCCCGACTTGGCTTGAGCGACGAGCAGTACTTC. Translation gives CASSSRLGLSDEQYF.

In this sample, this clonotype turned up many times. The J gene is TRBJ2-7, the V gene TRBV5-1; tentatively, D is TRBD1 (5 bases). Trimming took off 1 base at V and 7 bases at J, with 15 bases between the two ends. Looked up from germline, CDR1 is SGHRS and CDR2 is YFSETQ. The CDR3 runs 14 residues. The CDR3 here is CASSLRGSSREQYF. The DNA for the CDR3 is TGCGCCAGCAGCTTGAGGGGATCTTCAAGGGAGCAGTACTTC.

This clonotype was seen repeatedly, ten times or more. This chain uses TRBV29-1 with TRBJ2-7, with 9 bases aligning to TRBD1. CDR1 is SQVTM and CDR2 is ANQGSEA in the germline V gene. The CDR3 is made up of 16 amino acids. V trimming: 5 bases; J trimming: 5 bases; junction bases outside the gene matches: 16. For the CDR3, the DNA is TGCAGCGTTCTACGAGACCGGGACAGGGCCTTAAACGAGCAGTACGTC. The encoded protein is CSVLRDRDRALNEQYV.

This clonotype appeared many times. The V and J genes are TRBV4-1 and TRBJ1-1, with D hard to call. V lost 1 base and J lost 6, with 9 bases in between. Germline CDR1 and CDR2: MGHRA and YSYEKL. The CDR3 covers 13 residues. This chain's CDR3 is CASSQGEVPEAFF. CDR3 nucleotides: TGCGCCAGCAGCCAAGGGGAGGTACCTGAAGCTTTCTTT.

V gene TRBV5-5 combines with J gene TRBJ2-7; 7 bases agree with TRBD1. Germline-derived CDR1 and CDR2 are SGHKS and YYEKEE (reference sequence). This CDR3 has 14 amino acids. Trimming removed 2 bases from V and 3 bases from J; junction bases left unmatched: 5. CDR3 sequence reads: CASSLLRDSYEQYV. CDR3 bases: TGTGCCAGCAGCTTACTCCGGGACAGCTACGAGCAGTACGTC.

This clonotype was recorded many times. V and J are TRBV21-1 and TRBJ2-1; TRBD1 is the table's D call, not checked against the DNA. TRBV21-1 is flagged as a pseudogene. The CDR3 is 13 residues long. The CDR3 DNA reads as TGTGCCAGCAGCGGACAGCCTTACAATGAGCAGTTCTTC. It is translated as CASSGQPYNEQFF.

The chain joins TRBV12-3 or TRBV12-4 to TRBJ2-3; TRBD2 is a possible D gene (6 bases). The CDR3 runs 13 residues. Trimming left V 7 bases short and J 4 bases short, with 12 bases between. CDR3 DNA: TGTGCCAGCATGGGGGGAGCGGCAGATACGCAGTATTTT. It yields the protein CASMGGAADTQYF.

In its sample, this clonotype was seen a few times. The rearrangement uses TRBV13 and TRBJ2-2; D gene unclear. From germline, CDR1 is PRHDT and CDR2 FYEKMQ (reference sequence). There are 14 residues in the CDR3. With 7 bases removed from V and 6 bases from J, the gap between germline ends came to 15 bases. The CDR3 sequence: CASTPPMGSGELFF. CDR3 nucleotide sequence: TGTGCCAGCACCCCTCCGATGGGGTCCGGGGAGCTGTTTTTT.

This clonotype appeared many times. The chain is built from TRBV28 and TRBJ2-3; TRBD1 aligns across 7 bases. J gave up 2 bases and V 3 bases, and 5 bases lay outside the gene matches. The CDR3 extends over 15 amino acids. Germline V lookup: CDR1 MDHEN, CDR2 SYDVKM. The CDR3 DNA is TGTGCCAGCAGTTTCCCCGGACAGGTCACAGATACGCAGTATTTT. This sequence encodes CASSFPGQVTDTQYF.

The genes are TRBV7-2 and TRBJ2-2, with D unresolved. The CDR3 extends over 16 amino acids. Germline loops: CDR1 SGHTA, CDR2 FQGNSA. V was trimmed by 2 bases and J by 1 base, leaving 11 bases between them. CDR3 sequence reads: CASSLRPVGNTGELFF. The CDR3 nucleotides are TGTGCCAGCAGCTTACGGCCCGTCGGGAACACCGGGGAGCTGTTTTTT.

This chain connects TRBV28 to TRBJ2-7; 9 bases line up with TRBD2. V shed 8 bases, J shed 2 bases, and the junction held 10 bases outside the gene matches. CDR1 is MDHEN, CDR2 SYDVKM, per germline. The CDR3 loop spans 15 amino acids. The CDR3 loop is CASDSPSGATYEQYF. CDR3 bases: TGTGCCAGCGACTCCCCTAGCGGGGCTACCTACGAGCAGTACTTC.

There are many counts of this clonotype. The V call is TRBV12-3 or TRBV12-4, the J call TRBJ2-2; TRBD2 matches 10 bases. V lost 8 bases and J lost 7; bases outside the gene matches: 4. The CDR3 is made up of 13 amino acids. The CDR3 DNA reads as TGTGCCAGCGGGGGACTAGCGAGCGGGGAGCTGTTTTTT. The encoded protein is CASGGLASGELFF.

J is TRBJ2-6 and V is TRBV5-1; either TRBD1 or TRBD2 may fit D (5 bases each). The CDR3 extends over 16 amino acids. Germline V lookup: CDR1 SGHRS, CDR2 YFSETQ. Deletions cut 7 bases from V and 2 bases from J, with 16 bases between. The CDR3 region has the DNA TGCGCCAGCTCCCGGGATGGGACCACTGGGGCCAACGTCCTGACTTTC. It yields the protein CASSRDGTTGANVLTF. Variable domain in full (rest from reference TRBV5-1 and TRBJ2-6): KAGVTQTPRYLIKTRGQQVTLSCSPISGHRSVSWYQQTPGQGLQFLFEYFSETQRNKGNFPGRFSGRQFSNSRSEMNVSTLELGDSALYLCASSRDGTTGANVLTFGAGSRLTVL.

This clonotype was seen only a few times. The chain carries TRBV19 and TRBJ2-7; D is uncertain. The CDR3 loop spans 13 amino acids. V was clipped by 6 bases and J by 3 bases, with 12 bases between them. Germline lookup yields CDR1 LNHDA and CDR2 SQIVND (reference sequence). The CDR3 region is CASRSPLRYEQYF. The DNA for the CDR3 is TGTGCCAGTAGGTCGCCACTCCGCTACGAGCAGTACTTC.